A single sample is the source of the 15 T cell receptor beta chains below, sequenced in a study of vaccination effects on CD4 cells after COVID-19. Expansion of antigen-specific CD4+ T cells with viral peptide pools was carried out by the ViraFEST assay before sequencing. Culture lasted approximately 10 days before CD4+ T cell isolation. It was between March and December 2020 that the person had a SARS-CoV-2 infection confirmed by PCR. Data came from immunoSEQ multiplex PCR; TCRdb stores just in-frame clones and leaves some out. Of roughly 70,000 clones detected, around 70% appear once; the ten largest clones hold about 4.7%. No cognate antigen is known for these TCRs. The starting material was CD4+ T cells from PBMCs cultured with HIV peptides, obtained before COVID-19 vaccination. Specified subset: HIV-1 Nef peptide pool negative control/reference culture. All receptors come from a human donor who had a prior SARS-CoV-2 infection.

The chain carries TRBV5-6 and TRBJ2-1, with 11 bases aligning to TRBD2. The germline V gene has CDR1 SGHDT and CDR2 YYEEEE. Trimming cost V 0 bases and J 5 bases; bases outside gene matches: 4. The CDR3 extends over 16 amino acids. The CDR3 region is CASSLGLAGGNNEQFF. CDR3 sequence (DNA): TGTGCCAGCAGCTTGGGCCTAGCGGGGGGAAACAATGAGCAGTTCTTC.

The genes are TRBV24-1 and TRBJ2-3, with 10 bases lining up with TRBD2. This CDR3 is built from 16 residues. V was pared by 4 bases and J by 1 base, with 4 bases of the junction left unmatched. CDR1 and CDR2 (germline): KGHDR, SFDVKD. The CDR3 DNA is TGTGCCACCAGTGAGGGAGCGGGGGGGCGCACAGATACGCAGTATTTT. This gives the protein CATSEGAGGRTDTQYF.

The sample holds one count of this clone. V usage is TRBV4-3 and J usage is TRBJ2-5; D is possibly TRBD2 (5 bases). Germline CDR1 reads LGHNA; CDR2 reads YSLEER. V gave up 0 bases and J gave up 5 bases, with 16 bases separating them. This CDR3 spans 16 amino acids. The CDR3 sequence is CASSQDSAGSRETQYF. Written as DNA, the CDR3 is TGCGCCAGCAGCCAAGATTCGGCGGGTAGTAGGGAGACCCAGTACTTC.

The chain uses TRBV6-5 and TRBJ2-7; 8 positions agree with TRBD1. There are 13 residues in the CDR3. Germline V lookup: CDR1 MNHEY, CDR2 SVGAGI. V shed 5 bases and J 11 bases; nucleotides not matched to a gene: 11. The CDR3 sequence: CASSLWTGLSKYF. CDR3 DNA: TGTGCCAGCAGTCTGTGGACAGGGTTAAGTAAGTACTTC.

The chain couples TRBV6-1 to TRBJ1-6; weak D call: TRBD1 (6 bases). The CDR3 contains 16 residues. Between the trimmed V and J ends, which lost 4 bases and 4 bases, there was a span of 14 bases. Looked up from germline, CDR1 is MNHNS and CDR2 is SASEGT. CDR3 sequence reads: CASSGPGQRYNSPLHF. CDR3 DNA sequence: TGTGCCAGCAGTGGCCCCGGACAGAGGTATAATTCACCCCTCCACTTT.

V usage is TRBV7-2 and J usage is TRBJ1-5; 8 nucleotides agree with TRBD1. With V trimmed by 1 base and J by 7 bases, 9 bases remained unmatched. The germline gives CDR1 SGHTA, CDR2 FQGNSA. This CDR3 is 16 amino acids long. The CDR3 DNA follows: TGTGCCAGCAGCTTAGACGCAGGGGGCGCGTGGCAGCCCCAGCATTTT. Its protein product is CASSLDAGGAWQPQHF. The full variable domain, in which reference TRBV7-2 and TRBJ1-5 provide the parts outside the CDR3, is GAGVSQSPSNKVTEKGKDVELRCDPISGHTALYWYRQSLGQGLEFLIYFQGNSAPDKSGLPSDRFSAERTGGSVSTLTIQRTQQEDSAVYLCASSLDAGGAWQPQHFGDGTRLSIL.

In nucleotides, the CDR3 is TGTGCCAGCAGTTACTCACAGGGTGGCTATGGCTACACCTTC. It encodes CASSYSQGGYGYTF. The chain uses TRBV6-5 and TRBJ1-2; perhaps TRBD1 as D (6 bases). The CDR3 length is 14 residues. Germline values: CDR1 MNHEY, CDR2 SVGAGI. The V gene lost 0 bases and the J gene lost 4 bases, with 9 bases spanning the gap.

This clone was seen only once. The chain links TRBV13 to TRBJ2-3, with D unresolved. Germline V gene lookup returns CDR1 PRHDT and CDR2 FYEKMQ (reference sequence). Deletions cut 1 base from V and 4 bases from J, with 6 bases between. CDR3 size: 13 residues. The CDR3 DNA sequence: TGTGCCAGCAGCTTAGACGGAGCAGATACGCAGTATTTT. It is translated as CASSLDGADTQYF.

This rearrangement joins TRBV4-2 to TRBJ2-2, with D maybe TRBD2 (6 bases). Trimming cost V 0 bases and J 6 bases, with 14 bases left between them. The CDR3 has 16 residues. The germline CDR1 and CDR2 sequences are LGHNA and YNFKEQ. The CDR3 reads CASSQEANRGAGELFF. DNA for the CDR3: TGTGCCAGCAGCCAAGAAGCCAACCGCGGGGCCGGGGAGCTGTTTTTT.

This chain joins TRBV20-1 and TRBJ1-5, with D unresolved. Germline V CDR1 and CDR2: DFQATT, SNEGSKA (reference sequence). CDR3 length: 14 amino acids. Trimming removed 3 bases at V and 4 bases at J, with 13 bases between. CDR3 amino acids: CSASLLKGNQPQHF. CDR3 nucleotide sequence: TGCAGTGCTAGTCTTTTGAAAGGGAATCAGCCCCAGCATTTT.

The chain joins TRBV5-6 to TRBJ2-1; 10 bases are shared with TRBD2. The CDR3 runs to 17 residues. Germline trimming cut 4 bases from V and 0 bases from J; bases unmatched to any gene: 7. The germline CDR1 and CDR2 sequences are SGHDT and YYEEEE. CDR3: CASSTSPSGSSYNEQFF. The CDR3 DNA reads as TGTGCCAGCAGCACCTCCCCTAGCGGGAGCTCCTACAATGAGCAGTTCTTC.

The chain combines TRBV7-9 with TRBJ1-1; possibly TRBD1 for D (5 bases). Looked up from germline, CDR1 is SEHNR and CDR2 is FQNEAQ (reference sequence). V lost 5 bases and J 4 bases, leaving 11 bases between the germline ends. This CDR3 is 13 amino acids long. The CDR3 DNA reads as TGTGCCAGCAGCCTGGGGGGGGGCACTGAAGCTTTCTTT. It specifies CASSLGGGTEAFF.

The J gene is TRBJ2-7, the V gene TRBV4-2; TRBD2 aligns across 14 bases. Germline trimming cut 4 bases from V and 2 bases from J; bases unmatched to any gene: 7. The CDR3 contains 17 residues. From germline, CDR1 is LGHNA and CDR2 YNFKEQ. DNA for the CDR3: TGTGCCAGCAGCCCCCGGACTAGCGGGGGGCCCGCCTACGAGCAGTACTTC. Its translation is CASSPRTSGGPAYEQYF.

The chain combines TRBV19 with TRBJ1-5; possibly TRBD1 for D (5 bases). Germline values: CDR1 LNHDA, CDR2 SQIVND (reference sequence). This CDR3 has 14 amino acids. V lost 7 bases, J lost 6 bases, and 16 bases lay in between. This chain's CDR3 is CASTNQGRGQPQHF. The DNA of the CDR3 is TGTGCCAGTACAAACCAGGGAAGGGGTCAGCCCCAGCATTTT.

The V gene is TRBV5-6, the J gene TRBJ1-2; D is possibly TRBD1 (5 bases). Germline V lookup: CDR1 SGHDT, CDR2 YYEEEE. V was clipped by 1 base and J by 4 bases, with 11 bases between them. CDR3 length: 14 residues. CDR3 sequence reads: CASSLPGGGYGYTF. The CDR3 DNA reads as TGTGCCAGCAGCTTGCCCGGGGGAGGCTATGGCTACACCTTC.